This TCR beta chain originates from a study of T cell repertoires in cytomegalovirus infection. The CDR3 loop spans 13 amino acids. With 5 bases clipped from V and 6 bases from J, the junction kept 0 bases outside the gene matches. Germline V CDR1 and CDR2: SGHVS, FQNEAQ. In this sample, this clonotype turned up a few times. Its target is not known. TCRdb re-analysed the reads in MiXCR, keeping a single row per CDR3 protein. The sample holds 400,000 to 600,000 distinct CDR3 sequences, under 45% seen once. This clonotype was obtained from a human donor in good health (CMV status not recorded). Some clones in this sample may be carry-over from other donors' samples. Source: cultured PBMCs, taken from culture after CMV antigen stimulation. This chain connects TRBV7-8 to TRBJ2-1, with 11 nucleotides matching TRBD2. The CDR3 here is CASSGLAGNEQFF. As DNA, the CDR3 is TGTGCCAGCAGCGGACTAGCGGGCAATGAGCAGTTCTTC.